This T cell receptor beta chain was identified in a study of technical replicates of blood from a few donors (dated by TCRdb to 2016 to 2017). The library was made by the immunoSEQ multiplex PCR assay. Drawn from immuneACCESS, this table holds only the in-frame rearrangements with V and J called that TCRdb kept. Clones are partly lost; checked studies trace under half to an unresolved V gene and leave the rest unexplained. This sample has 70,000 to 85,000 clones in its table, and over 95% of those were observed once. Roughly 0.24% of the sample is taken by the ten largest. Measured from the cysteine to the phenylalanine, the CDR3 is 17 residues long. Just CDR3 DNA is preserved here, 51 bases in frame from base 1. Sequences SGHDT (CDR1) and YYEEEE (CDR2) are obtained from the germline V gene. V is pruned by 4 bases and J by 4 bases, leaving 11 bases of the junction without a gene match. Concerning this clone itself: What antigen it recognizes has not been identified. Per-nucleotide qualities are absent, and no much larger clonotype sits a single base away.

Recombination connected TRBV5-6 to TRBJ1-6, with TRBD1 matching 7 junction bases. The sequenced sample was T cells isolated from PBMCs. The source is a human donor in good health. The DNA sequence reads TGTGCCAGCAGCCGCAGGGGCAGGGGGGATTATAATTCACCCCTCCACTTT. Translation gives CASSRRGRGDYNSPLHF.